A selection of T cell receptor beta chains follows, all from one sample in a study of OX40 agonist ivuxolimab in advanced cancers. Clones were sequenced by immunoSEQ multiplex PCR, and TCRdb holds only the in-frame ones, with some missing. The data contain 57,000 or so clones, over 80% of them singletons. The source material was CD4+ or CD8+ T cells sorted from blood, sampled in a trial of the OX40 agonist ivuxolimab. These TCRs come from an adult with an advanced solid tumor such as melanoma, head and neck, liver or kidney cancer. Each CDR3 is given with its conserved first and last residue. D genes are given only for firm matches. Only part of the rows carry a size: once, few, many, or a class if the clone is expanded.

CDR3nt: TGCGCCAGCAGCTTGATGGTTAGCGGGCCCAGCTCCTACAATGAGCAGTTCTTC; CDR3aa: CASSLMVSGPSSYNEQFF; len: 18; d_gene: TRBD2; j_gene: TRBJ2-1; abundance: NA; v_gene: TRBV5-1
CDR3nt: TGCGCCAGCAGCCAAGGAGACTATGGCTACACCTTC; CDR3aa: CASSQGDYGYTF; len: 12; d_gene: NA; j_gene: TRBJ1-2; abundance: NA; v_gene: TRBV4-1
CDR3nt: TGTGCCACCAAAGGGACCTCCTACAATGAGCAGTTCTTC; CDR3aa: CATKGTSYNEQFF; len: 13; d_gene: NA; j_gene: TRBJ2-1; abundance: NA; v_gene: TRBV6-5
CDR3nt: TGTGCCAGCAGTACCAAGAGTACTGGAAACACCATATATTTT; CDR3aa: CASSTKSTGNTIYF; len: 14; d_gene: NA; j_gene: TRBJ1-3; abundance: NA; v_gene: TRBV6-6
CDR3nt: TGTGCCAGCAGTTCACTAGCTACCACAGATACGCAGTATTTT; CDR3aa: CASSSLATTDTQYF; len: 14; d_gene: NA; j_gene: TRBJ2-3; abundance: NA; v_gene: TRBV2
CDR3nt: TGTGCCAGCAGCCAAGATTCTAGCGGGGGCCCTCAAGACGTCGGTACGCAGTATTTT; CDR3aa: CASSQDSSGGPQDVGTQYF; len: 19; d_gene: TRBD2; j_gene: TRBJ2-3; abundance: NA; v_gene: TRBV14
CDR3nt: TGTGCCAGCTCACCCATGGGGCAGGGTGCCGGGGAGCTGTTTTTT; CDR3aa: CASSPMGQGAGELFF; len: 15; d_gene: NA; j_gene: TRBJ2-2; abundance: NA; v_gene: TRBV18
CDR3nt: TGTGCCAGCAGCTTGGTGGGGACTAGCGGGAGAGGGTCCTACAATGAGCAGTTCTTC; CDR3aa: CASSLVGTSGRGSYNEQFF; len: 19; d_gene: TRBD2; j_gene: TRBJ2-1; abundance: NA; v_gene: TRBV5-5
CDR3nt: TGTGCCAGCAGCCACTTGGGACAGGCAGGGGGGGATGAGCAGTTCTTC; CDR3aa: CASSHLGQAGGDEQFF; len: 16; d_gene: NA; j_gene: TRBJ2-1; abundance: NA; v_gene: TRBV4-2
CDR3nt: TGTGCCAGCAGACACCCTGCGAACACCGGGGAGCTGTTTTTT; CDR3aa: CASRHPANTGELFF; len: 14; d_gene: NA; j_gene: TRBJ2-2; abundance: NA; v_gene: TRBV9
CDR3nt: TGTGCCAGCAGCCCAACGGAGGATACGCAGTATTTT; CDR3aa: CASSPTEDTQYF; len: 12; d_gene: NA; j_gene: TRBJ2-3; abundance: NA; v_gene: TRBV6-6
CDR3nt: TGTGCCAGCAGCAAAGAAACCGATTGCGAACCGGGACTAGTCTACAATGAGCAGTTCTTC; CDR3aa: CASSKETDCEPGLVYNEQFF; len: 20; d_gene: NA; j_gene: TRBJ2-1; abundance: NA; v_gene: TRBV21-1
CDR3nt: TGTGCCAGTAGTATCTGGGGACAGGGTGTCTCTGGGGCCAACGTCCTGACTTTC; CDR3aa: CASSIWGQGVSGANVLTF; len: 18; d_gene: TRBD1; j_gene: TRBJ2-6; abundance: NA; v_gene: TRBV19
CDR3nt: TGTGCCAGCAGCTTAAGGGGGGGGACAGCAGAGACCCAGTACTTC; CDR3aa: CASSLRGGTAETQYF; len: 15; d_gene: NA; j_gene: TRBJ2-5; abundance: once; v_gene: TRBV13
CDR3nt: TGTGCCAGCAGCTTAGAGGGGCGGGGTAGCGGGGCCACAGATACGCAGTATTTT; CDR3aa: CASSLEGRGSGATDTQYF; len: 18; d_gene: TRBD2; j_gene: TRBJ2-3; abundance: NA; v_gene: TRBV7-6
CDR3nt: TGTGCCAGCAGTCGAGTGGGTGGTAACTATGGCTACACCTTC; CDR3aa: CASSRVGGNYGYTF; len: 14; d_gene: NA; j_gene: TRBJ1-2; abundance: NA; v_gene: TRBV27
CDR3nt: TGTGCCAGCAGCCCGAGGTCCGGGGGGAGCACCGGGGAGCTGTTTTTT; CDR3aa: CASSPRSGGSTGELFF; len: 16; d_gene: TRBD2; j_gene: TRBJ2-2; abundance: once; v_gene: TRBV7-8
CDR3nt: TGTGCCAGCAGCCCCGGACAGGGGAATCAATACGAGCAGTACTTC; CDR3aa: CASSPGQGNQYEQYF; len: 15; d_gene: TRBD1; j_gene: TRBJ2-7; abundance: NA; v_gene: TRBV7-8
CDR3nt: TGTGCCAGCTCCACCCGCGGGGGAATCACTGAAGCTTTCTTT; CDR3aa: CASSTRGGITEAFF; len: 14; d_gene: NA; j_gene: TRBJ1-1; abundance: NA; v_gene: TRBV6-5
CDR3nt: TGCGCCAGCAGCTTGGAGGGGACTTACGAGCAGTACTTC; CDR3aa: CASSLEGTYEQYF; len: 13; d_gene: NA; j_gene: TRBJ2-7; abundance: once; v_gene: TRBV5-1
CDR3nt: TGTGCCTGGAGTGAAACAGGGATCAGCAATCAGCCCCAGCATTTT; CDR3aa: CAWSETGISNQPQHF; len: 15; d_gene: NA; j_gene: TRBJ1-5; abundance: NA; v_gene: TRBV30
CDR3nt: TGTGCCAGCAGTCTCTCGGCCGGGGGTGAGCAGTTCTTC; CDR3aa: CASSLSAGGEQFF; len: 13; d_gene: NA; j_gene: TRBJ2-1; abundance: NA; v_gene: TRBV27
CDR3nt: TGTGCCGACGCCTCACCGACCTACGAGCAGTACTTC; CDR3aa: CADASPTYEQYF; len: 12; d_gene: NA; j_gene: TRBJ2-7; abundance: NA; v_gene: TRBV5-8
CDR3nt: TGTGCCAGCATGCAGGGATTTAGCAATCAGCCCCAGCATTTT; CDR3aa: CASMQGFSNQPQHF; len: 14; d_gene: NA; j_gene: TRBJ1-5; abundance: few; v_gene: TRBV28
CDR3nt: TGCGCCAGCAGCTTGAAGCTTGAAGAAAAACTGTTTTTT; CDR3aa: CASSLKLEEKLFF; len: 13; d_gene: NA; j_gene: TRBJ1-4; abundance: few; v_gene: TRBV5-1
CDR3nt: TGCGCCAGCAGCTTGTCCGGGACAGGGGACCAGCCCCAGCATTTT; CDR3aa: CASSLSGTGDQPQHF; len: 15; d_gene: TRBD1; j_gene: TRBJ1-5; abundance: NA; v_gene: TRBV5-1
CDR3nt: TGTGCCAGCAGCTTAGCGTATGGCAATGAGCAGTTCTTC; CDR3aa: CASSLAYGNEQFF; len: 13; d_gene: NA; j_gene: TRBJ2-1; abundance: NA; v_gene: TRBV7-2
CDR3nt: TGCAGCGTAAGTAATGACAGGGGTGGACAGCCCCAGCATTTT; CDR3aa: CSVSNDRGGQPQHF; len: 14; d_gene: TRBD1; j_gene: TRBJ1-5; abundance: once; v_gene: TRBV29-1